The rows below give T cell receptor beta chains drawn from one sample of a study of T-cell memory formation after mild COVID-19. TCRdb re-called the 5' RACE reads through MiXCR, storing one row per CDR3 protein. The sample gives around 200,000 distinct CDR3 sequences, 15% to 20% of which show up once; about 1.9% is in the top ten. Sequences were obtained from PBMCs or a T cell subset sorted from them (not recorded which). These TCRs come from an adult woman who had mild COVID-19 (a few samples of this study predate the infection). Cell type and time point are not known. Both conserved end residues are part of each CDR3. A D gene is named only where the DNA matches it firmly. Size tells how often a clone was seen (once, few, many) or the class of an expanded clone, and some rows leave it out.

TRBJ2-3,-,few,TRBV6-5,TGTGCCAGCAGTTACGGTGGCCTACCGGGTGGGACCTCTGGCACAGATACGCAGTATTTT,CASSYGGLPGGTSGTDTQYF
TRBJ2-1,TRBD2,-,TRBV7-8,TGTGCCAGCAGCTATGCAAGACCTGGGACTAGCGGGAAGAATGAGCAGTTCTTC,CASSYARPGTSGKNEQFF
TRBJ1-4,-,few,TRBV4-1,TGCGCCAGCAGCCAAGAGCCGAGACAAAATGAAAAACTGTTTTTT,CASSQEPRQNEKLFF
TRBJ1-1,-,-,TRBV6-1,TGTGCCAGCAGTCCAGGGGATTCCACTGAAGCTTTCTTT,CASSPGDSTEAFF
TRBJ2-3,-,once,TRBV20-1,TGCAGTGCTAGAGTCTGGGGAGGCACAGATACGCAGTATTTT,CSARVWGGTDTQYF
TRBJ2-5,TRBD2,-,TRBV7-8,TGTGCCAGCAGCTTAGCTGGGACTAGCGTCACGGCCCAGTACTTC,CASSLAGTSVTAQYF
TRBJ2-1,-,-,TRBV20-1,TGCAGTGCTAAAGGGCCCAGCTCCTACAATGAGCAGTTCTTC,CSAKGPSSYNEQFF
TRBJ1-1,TRBD1,-,TRBV7-2,TGTGCCAGCAGCTTCCGACCCCGGGACAGCGAAGCTTTCTTT,CASSFRPRDSEAFF
TRBJ2-2,-,many,TRBV6-5,TGTGCCAGCAGTTCCAGGCGAGCGGGCGGGGAGCTGTTTTTT,CASSSRRAGGELFF
TRBJ1-5,-,-,TRBV12-3/TRBV12-4,TGTGCCAGCAGTTCCCAGGGGTCCGGATATCAGCCCCAGCATTTT,CASSSQGSGYQPQHF
TRBJ2-2,-,few,TRBV7-9,TGTGCCAGCAGCTCAATCTTCGGGGGGCAAGAGACCGGGGAGCTGTTTTTT,CASSSIFGGQETGELFF
TRBJ1-1,-,few,TRBV5-5,TGTGCCAGCAGCTTGGCGGGGGGAGGAAACACTGAAGCTTTCTTT,CASSLAGGGNTEAFF
TRBJ2-3,-,few,TRBV7-2,TGTGCCAGCAGCTCCCGGGGCGGGAGCACAGATACGCAGTATTTT,CASSSRGGSTDTQYF
TRBJ2-7,TRBD1,once,TRBV10-3,TGTGCCATCAGAGAGTCCATGCCGGGACAGGGGGCCTACGAGCAGTACTTC,CAIRESMPGQGAYEQYF
TRBJ1-2,-,few,TRBV9,TGTGCCAGCACCCTGGGATCCGCTAACTATGGCTACACCTTC,CASTLGSANYGYTF
TRBJ2-1,TRBD2,few,TRBV24-1,TGTGCCACCAGTGATGCTAGCGGGGGGGCCTACAATGAGCAGTTCTTC,CATSDASGGAYNEQFF
TRBJ2-2,-,-,TRBV5-6,TGTGCCAGCAGCTTCGCCGGATCGAACACCGGGGAGCTGTTTTTT,CASSFAGSNTGELFF
TRBJ2-1,TRBD2,few,TRBV24-1,TGTGCCACCAGTGATTCCGGGAGGGCCGGCAATGAGCAGTTCTTC,CATSDSGRAGNEQFF
TRBJ2-1,-,few,TRBV7-3,TGTGCCAGCAGCTTAAATGGGGTCGCTACACATGAGCAGTTCTTC,CASSLNGVATHEQFF
TRBJ2-1,TRBD2,-,TRBV7-9,TGTGCCAGCAACCTTGGGCCCGAAGTTAGCGGGGGGCCCTACAATGAGCAGTTCTTC,CASNLGPEVSGGPYNEQFF
TRBJ1-3,-,-,TRBV13,TGTGCCAGCAGCTTAGGCATGGGAAACACCATATATTTT,CASSLGMGNTIYF
TRBJ2-7,-,many,TRBV7-2,TGTGCCAGCAGCCCGTCAGGGACCGATAACTACGAGCAGTACTTC,CASSPSGTDNYEQYF
TRBJ1-4,-,-,TRBV7-8,TGTGCCACCTCTTCGTTGGCCGAAAAACTGTTTTTT,CATSSLAEKLFF
TRBJ1-2,TRBD1,few,TRBV6-5,TGTGCCAGCAGCTTTCTACAGGGGAACTATGGCTACACCTTC,CASSFLQGNYGYTF
TRBJ1-2,TRBD1,many,TRBV20-1,TGCAGTGCAAACCGGGGACAGGGGGCGAGCTATGGCTACACCTTC,CSANRGQGASYGYTF
TRBJ1-1,-,few,TRBV7-2,TGTGCCAGCAGTCCAGAGCTGGGGGAAGCTTTCTTT,CASSPELGEAFF
TRBJ1-2,-,-,TRBV4-3,TGCGCCAGCAGCCAGAGAGGGGGATACTACACCTTC,CASSQRGGYYTF
TRBJ2-1,TRBD2,few,TRBV5-1,TGCGCCAGCGTCTTAATAGCGGGAACGATGACCCCTGAGCAGTTCTTC,CASVLIAGTMTPEQFF
TRBJ2-1,-,-,TRBV14,TGTGCCAGCAGCCAAGGGTTTGGAGGGGGCTGGGAGCAGTTCTTC,CASSQGFGGGWEQFF
TRBJ1-1,-,-,TRBV19,TGTGCCAGTATGAGGGGCCGGGGGAACACTGAAGCTTTCTTT,CASMRGRGNTEAFF
TRBJ1-1,-,-,TRBV29-1,TGCAGCGTTGATGATAGGAACACTGAAGCTTTCTTT,CSVDDRNTEAFF
TRBJ2-1,TRBD2,-,TRBV20-1,TGCAGTGCCACGCTAGCGGACGTGCGGGGTGAGCAGTTCTTC,CSATLADVRGEQFF
TRBJ2-5,TRBD2,many,TRBV20-1,TGCAGTGCTCCACTGACTAGCGGGGGGGGAAAGACCCAGTACTTC,CSAPLTSGGGKTQYF
TRBJ2-7,TRBD2,-,TRBV12-3/TRBV12-4,TGTGCCAGCAATCCCGGACTAGCGGGAGTAAAAGAGCAGTACTTC,CASNPGLAGVKEQYF
TRBJ2-7,-,few,TRBV5-1,TGCGCCAGCAGCTTGGACCAAGAGAAGCAGTACTTC,CASSLDQEKQYF
TRBJ2-5,TRBD1,-,TRBV5-1,TGCGCCAGCAGTAAAGGGACAGCATCACAAGAGACCCAGTACTTC,CASSKGTASQETQYF
TRBJ2-6,-,-,TRBV6-5,TGTGCCAGCAGCTCACCCAGTGTAGTCAACGTCCTGACTTTC,CASSSPSVVNVLTF
TRBJ2-1,-,few,TRBV4-1,TGCGCCAGCAGCCAAGATAATCCCAGGCAGGGAAGTGGGTACAATGAGCAGTTCTTC,CASSQDNPRQGSGYNEQFF
TRBJ2-7,TRBD2,few,TRBV20-1,TGCAGTGCTATCCCGGACGGCGGGGGAAAGGCCTACGAGCAGTACTTC,CSAIPDGGGKAYEQYF
TRBJ1-2,-,-,TRBV11-2,TGTGCCAGCAGCTTAGAGGGGTCGGCTAGACGAGGCTACACCTTC,CASSLEGSARRGYTF
TRBJ2-3,TRBD2,-,TRBV20-1,TGCAGTGCTAGAGATAAGCGCGCGCTAGCGGGAGCTTACTCGAGCACAGATACGCAGTATTTT,CSARDKRALAGAYSSTDTQYF
TRBJ1-1,-,-,TRBV25-1,TGTGCCAGCAGTGGGTCCTGGATGGGGGCTTTCTTT,CASSGSWMGAFF
TRBJ1-2,-,-,TRBV9,TGTGCCAGCAGCCCCAACGTGCATCCTTCGGGCTACACCTTC,CASSPNVHPSGYTF
TRBJ2-5,TRBD2,-,TRBV14,TGTGCCAGCAGCCCCCTAGCGGGGGACTTCCAAGAGACCCAGTACTTC,CASSPLAGDFQETQYF
TRBJ2-1,-,few,TRBV7-8,TGTGCCAGCAGCTTAACGCGACAGAATGAGCAGTTCTTC,CASSLTRQNEQFF
TRBJ2-3,TRBD2,few,TRBV24-1,TGTGCCACCAGTGACCTTGGAGGGACTAGCAATACGCAGTATTTT,CATSDLGGTSNTQYF
TRBJ2-7,TRBD2,-,TRBV25-1,TGTGCCAGCAGCCAGACTAGCGGGCACGAGCAGTACTTC,CASSQTSGHEQYF
TRBJ2-1,TRBD1,few,TRBV6-5,TGTGCCAGCAGTCAGACCGGGACAGGGAGTGATGAGCAGTTCTTC,CASSQTGTGSDEQFF
TRBJ2-1,TRBD2,-,TRBV24-1,TGTGCCACCAGTGCTGCGGGAGGGCGAGAGCAGTTCTTC,CATSAAGGREQFF